Given below is one T cell receptor beta chain in context. The data were obtained in a study of blood T cell repertoires in COVID-19. Overall study: Collection of acute and convalescent COVID-19 samples took place in the United States, Italy and Spain.

Assay used: immunoSEQ multiplex PCR; TCRdb lists only in-frame clones, some missing. The sample yields roughly 330,000 clones, roughly 86% seen once. This CDR3 has 15 residues. V gave up 6 bases and J gave up 2 bases; unmatched junction bases: 6. Germline assignment: CDR1 LNHDA and CDR2 SQIVND (reference sequence). V gene TRBV19 combines with J gene TRBJ2-7, with TRBD1 identical over 11 bases. Sequenced input: peripheral blood. The receptor was isolated from a man aged 25 to 45 with COVID-19, enrolled during active disease. CDR3 nucleotides: TGTGCCAGTAGGCCCGGGACAGGGGGGGCCTACGAGCAGTACTTC. Its translation is CASRPGTGGAYEQYF.